The clone carrying this T cell receptor (beta chain) showed up just a few times. Its antigen is not identified. This sample is drawn from a study of cytomegalovirus exposure and HLA in healthy donors. General study findings and limits: Some V segments (TRBV6-2 and TRBV6-3 among them) were excluded as indistinguishable.

This CDR3 region has 13 residues. Germline lookup yields CDR1 SGDLS and CDR2 YYNGEE. Deletions cut 4 bases from V and 3 bases from J, with 10 bases between. Primers: 60 Vbeta forward and 13 Jbeta reverse. Profiled with immunoSEQ multiplex PCR; TCRdb holds only in-frame clones, not every one. The table records about 93,000 clones, roughly four fifths of them present only once. The chain couples TRBV9 to TRBJ1-1; TRBD1 is a possible D gene (6 bases). This clonotype was sampled from a young man in good health and CMV-seronegative. Material: PBMCs. CDR3 bases: TGTGCCAGCAGCCAGGGGATGTACACTGAAGCTTTCTTT. This codes for CASSQGMYTEAFF. Combining the CDR3 with reference TRBV9 and TRBJ1-1 gives the whole variable domain DSGVTQTPKHLITATGQRVTLRCSPRSGDLSVYWYQQSLDQGLQFLIQYYNGEERAKGNILERFSAQQFPDLHSELNLSSLELGDSALYFCASSQGMYTEAFFGQGTRLTVV.